This T cell receptor (beta chain) was captured by sequencing in a study of T cells expressing NK-cell markers. Turning to the study itself: Beta-chain profiling covered CD3+CD56+NKG2C+, CD3+CD56+NKG2C- and CD3+CD56-NKG2C+ sorted subsets. Seven of the eight sequenced donors were classified as HCMV-seropositive, and one was classified as seronegative. General study points: In a group of roughly 6 donors, dominant NKG2C+ clonotypes represented 1.0-7.0% of CD8+ T cells.

Note on this clonotype: Its specificity is unknown.

No DNA is given; TCRdb re-called the 5' RACE reads and lists each CDR3 protein once. This sample's table has roughly 430,000 distinct CDR3 sequences. The CDR3 length is 15 residues. Germline CDR1 reads KGHSH; CDR2 reads LQKENI. Sequencing input: blood T cells: a sorted CD56 or NKG2C T cell subset, CD4+ or CD8+ T cells, or bulk PBMC T cells (not recorded which). This sequence was found in a woman aged 18 to 75 in good health. The genes are TRBV18 and TRBJ1-5; the TCRdb call, TRBD1, lacks DNA for checking. CDR3 region: CASSPDRPSNQPQHF.